This record covers a single T cell receptor beta chain. Only in-frame clones appear in the TCRdb table, and some are missing; sequencing was by immunoSEQ multiplex PCR. The sample consists of about 160,000 clones, roughly nine tenths of them appearing once. This specimen belongs to a study of blood T cell repertoires in COVID-19. Study at large: Samples representing acute and convalescent COVID-19 were sourced from the United States, Italy and Spain.

This CDR3 has 17 residues. Trimming took off 0 bases at V and 7 bases at J, with 19 bases between the two ends. The germline gives CDR1 LGHNA, CDR2 YNFKEQ. Sequencing input: peripheral blood. This receptor was taken from a man in his fifties with acute or convalescent COVID-19. The chain combines TRBV4-2 with TRBJ1-5; D is possibly TRBD1 (6 bases). The CDR3 DNA reads as TGTGCCAGCAGCCAAGATTCCGGGGGGGCATGGGGCCAGCCCCAGCATTTT. Amino acids: CASSQDSGGAWGQPQHF.